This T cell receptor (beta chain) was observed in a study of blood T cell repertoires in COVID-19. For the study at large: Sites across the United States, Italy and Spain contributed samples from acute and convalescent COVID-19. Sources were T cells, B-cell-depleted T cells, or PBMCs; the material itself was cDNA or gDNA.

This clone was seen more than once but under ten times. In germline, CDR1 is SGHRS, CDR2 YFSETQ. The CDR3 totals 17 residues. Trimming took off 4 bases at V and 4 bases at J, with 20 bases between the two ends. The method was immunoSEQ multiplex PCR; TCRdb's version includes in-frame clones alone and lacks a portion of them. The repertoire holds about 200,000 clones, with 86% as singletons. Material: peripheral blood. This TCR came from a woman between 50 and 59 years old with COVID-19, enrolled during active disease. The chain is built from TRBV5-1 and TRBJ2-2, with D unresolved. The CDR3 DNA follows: TGCGCCAGCAGCCTTTGGAGTTCCGGATCTTCCACCGGGGAGCTGTTTTTT. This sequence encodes CASSLWSSGSSTGELFF.